Listed here are 4 T cell receptor beta chains from one sample, sequenced in a study of cytomegalovirus exposure and HLA in healthy donors. 60 Vbeta and 13 Jbeta primers were used in PCR. The assay was immunoSEQ multiplex PCR, and TCRdb's table has in-frame clones only and misses some. The sample has tens of thousands of clones, 80% to 85% seen once. The sample comprised PBMCs. These receptors were obtained from a man under 40 in good health and CMV-seronegative.

This rearrangement joins TRBV25-1 to TRBJ2-2; 9 nucleotides align to TRBD2. This CDR3 is 16 amino acids long. V lost 2 bases and J lost 4; bases outside the gene matches: 5. CDR1 MGHDK and CDR2 SYGVNS come from the germline V gene. In nucleotides, the CDR3 is TGTGCCAGCAGTGAAGGGCTAGCGGGAAGCACCGGGGAGCTGTTTTTT. It yields the protein CASSEGLAGSTGELFF.

This chain's CDR3 is CASSRRDLGFAYNSPLHF. In DNA, the CDR3 is TGTGCCAGCAGTCGCCGGGACTTGGGGTTTGCCTATAATTCACCCCTCCACTTT. The chain couples TRBV27 to TRBJ1-6; D is perhaps TRBD1 (5 bases). Trimming left V 5 bases short and J 2 bases short, with 19 bases between. CDR1 MNHEY and CDR2 SMNVEV come from the germline V gene (reference sequence). The CDR3 is made up of 18 amino acids.

CDR3 in amino acids: CASSRGGYNEQFF. DNA of the CDR3: TGTGCCAGCAGCCGGGGGGGCTACAATGAGCAGTTCTTC. J is TRBJ2-1 and V is TRBV11-3; 8 nucleotides match TRBD2. Looked up from germline, CDR1 is SGHNT and CDR2 is YENEEA. The CDR3 covers 13 residues. V shed 5 bases and J 3 bases; nucleotides not matched to a gene: 0.

The genes are TRBV28 and TRBJ2-6; 9 bases are shared with TRBD1. The CDR3 length is 17 residues. Germline V gene lookup returns CDR1 MDHEN and CDR2 SYDVKM. Trimming removed 6 bases from V and 0 bases from J; junction bases left unmatched: 6. CDR3 in DNA: TGTGCCAGCAGCTCCGGGACAGGGATCTCTGGGGCCAACGTCCTGACTTTC. Protein: CASSSGTGISGANVLTF.